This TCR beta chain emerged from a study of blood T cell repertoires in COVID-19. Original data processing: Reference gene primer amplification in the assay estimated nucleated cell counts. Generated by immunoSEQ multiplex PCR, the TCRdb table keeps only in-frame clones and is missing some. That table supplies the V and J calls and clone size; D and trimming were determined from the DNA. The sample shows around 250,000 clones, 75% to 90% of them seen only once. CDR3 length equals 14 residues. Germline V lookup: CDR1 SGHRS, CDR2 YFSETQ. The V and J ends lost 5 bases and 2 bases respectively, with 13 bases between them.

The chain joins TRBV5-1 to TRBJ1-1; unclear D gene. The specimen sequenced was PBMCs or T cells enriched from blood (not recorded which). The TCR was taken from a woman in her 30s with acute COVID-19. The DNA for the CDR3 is TGCGCCAGCAGGCAGACGGGTTCTAACACTGAAGCTTTCTTT. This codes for CASRQTGSNTEAFF. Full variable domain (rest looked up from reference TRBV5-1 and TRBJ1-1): KAGVTQTPRYLIKTRGQQVTLSCSPISGHRSVSWYQQTPGQGLQFLFEYFSETQRNKGNFPGRFSGRQFSNSRSEMNVSTLELGDSALYLCASRQTGSNTEAFFGQGTRLTVV.